Reported below is one TCR beta chain. Its cognate antigen is unknown. PCR used 60 Vbeta primers and 13 Jbeta primers. Study processing details: The count from a later analysis was tens of millions of unique TCR beta chains, around 11 million of them shared. The protocol was immunoSEQ multiplex PCR, while the TCRdb copy is restricted to in-frame clones and leaves out a portion. Clonal size and the V and J genes are those of that table, whereas D and trimming came from the DNA. The sample has more than 90,000 clones, 74% seen once; the top ten hold 9.5% to 13%. The sample is drawn from a study of cytomegalovirus exposure and HLA in healthy donors. The CDR3 covers 15 residues. The trim removed 6 bases at V and 8 bases at J, leaving 10 bases unmatched. Germline lookup yields CDR1 MNHEY and CDR2 SMNVEV (reference sequence). Whole-study results and caveats: Most CMV-associated TCR beta chains appeared HLA-restricted in a later analysis. There were fewer than 200 TCR beta chains listed as cytomegalovirus-associated.

The donors (healthy individuals) were bone marrow donors. The source is a woman in her fifties or sixties in good health and CMV-seropositive. V usage is TRBV27 and J usage is TRBJ1-2; TRBD1 matches at 12 bases. Sequenced sample: PBMCs. CDR3 region: CASSGGRDRGRGYTF. CDR3 sequence (DNA): TGTGCCAGCAGCGGGGGAAGGGACAGGGGGCGAGGCTACACCTTC.